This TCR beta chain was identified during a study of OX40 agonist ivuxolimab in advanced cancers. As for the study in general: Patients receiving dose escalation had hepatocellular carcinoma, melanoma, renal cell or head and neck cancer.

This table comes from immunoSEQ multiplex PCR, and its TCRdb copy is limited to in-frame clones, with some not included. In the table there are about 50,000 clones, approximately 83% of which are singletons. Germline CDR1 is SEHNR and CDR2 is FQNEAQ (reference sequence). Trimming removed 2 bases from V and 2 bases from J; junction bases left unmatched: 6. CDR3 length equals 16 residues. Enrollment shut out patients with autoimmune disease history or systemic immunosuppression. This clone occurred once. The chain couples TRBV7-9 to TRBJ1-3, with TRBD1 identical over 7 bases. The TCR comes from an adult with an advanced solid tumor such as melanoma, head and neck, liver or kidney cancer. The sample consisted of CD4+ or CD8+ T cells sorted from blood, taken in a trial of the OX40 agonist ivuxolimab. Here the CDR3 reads CASSLKGAAAGNTIYF. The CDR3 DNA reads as TGTGCCAGCAGCTTAAAGGGGGCCGCTGCTGGAAACACCATATATTTT. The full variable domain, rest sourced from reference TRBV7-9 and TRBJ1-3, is DTGVSQNPRHKITKRGQNVTFRCDPISEHNRLYWYRQTLGQGPEFLTYFQNEAQLEKSRLLSDRFSAERPKGSFSTLEIQRTEQGDSAMYLCASSLKGAAAGNTIYFGEGSWLTVV.